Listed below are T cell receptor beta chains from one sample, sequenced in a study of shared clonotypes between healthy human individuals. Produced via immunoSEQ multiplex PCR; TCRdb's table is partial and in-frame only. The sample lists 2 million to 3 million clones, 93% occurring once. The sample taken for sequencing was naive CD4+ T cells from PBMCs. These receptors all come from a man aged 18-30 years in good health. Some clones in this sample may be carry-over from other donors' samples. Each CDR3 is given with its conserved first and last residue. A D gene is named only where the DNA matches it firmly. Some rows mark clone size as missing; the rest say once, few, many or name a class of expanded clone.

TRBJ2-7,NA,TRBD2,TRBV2,TGTGCCAGCCCCTGGCGTCTAGCGGGAGTTCACGAGCAGTACTTC,CASPWRLAGVHEQYF
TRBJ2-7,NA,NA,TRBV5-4,TGTGCCAGTGCCCTGAGCGGACTCCCCCAGGGAGAGCAGTACTTC,CASALSGLPQGEQYF
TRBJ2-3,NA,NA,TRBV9,TGTGCCAGCAGCGCGATCAACACAGATACGCAGTATTTT,CASSAINTDTQYF
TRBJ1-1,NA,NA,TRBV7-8,TGTGCCAGCAGTCTCCAGTCTGAAGCTTTCTTT,CASSLQSEAFF
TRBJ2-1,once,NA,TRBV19,TGTGCGACTTTTTCGACTGACATTCGCCATGAGCAGTTCTTC,CATFSTDIRHEQFF
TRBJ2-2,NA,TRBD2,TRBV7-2,TGTGCCAGCAGCCCTAGCGGGAACTCCGGGGAGCTGTTTTTT,CASSPSGNSGELFF
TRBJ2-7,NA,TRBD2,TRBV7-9,TGTGCCAGCAGCCCTGGTGGGCTAGCGGGCTCCTACGAGCAGTACTTC,CASSPGGLAGSYEQYF
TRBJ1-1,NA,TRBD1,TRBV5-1,TGCGCCAGCAGCCCGGGACAGGGCACTGAAGCTTTCTTT,CASSPGQGTEAFF
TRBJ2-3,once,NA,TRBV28,TGTGCCAGCAGTGCCCCCACAGATACGCAGTATTTT,CASSAPTDTQYF
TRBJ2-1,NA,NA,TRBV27,TGTGCCAGCAGTTATGGGACTCCGGCCTACAATGAGCAGTTCTTC,CASSYGTPAYNEQFF
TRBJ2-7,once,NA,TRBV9,TGTGCCAGCAGCGCCGGACAGAGCTCCTACGAGCAGTACTTC,CASSAGQSSYEQYF
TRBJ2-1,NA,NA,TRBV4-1,TGCGCCAGCAGCCAAGAGGTGACCCGCAATGAGCAGTTCTTC,CASSQEVTRNEQFF
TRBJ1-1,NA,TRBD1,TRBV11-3,TGTGCCAGCAGCGAAGGACAGGGACTGAACACTGAAGCTTTCTTT,CASSEGQGLNTEAFF
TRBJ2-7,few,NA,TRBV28,TGTGCCAGCAGCGGCCTAATCAGCGAGCAGTACTTC,CASSGLISEQYF
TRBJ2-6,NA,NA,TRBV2,TGTGCCAGCAGTGAGGTGTGGGGGGCCAACGTCCTGACTTTC,CASSEVWGANVLTF
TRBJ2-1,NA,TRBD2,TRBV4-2,TGTGCCAGCAGCCAAGGAGGGCTAGCGGGGAATGAGCAGTTCTTC,CASSQGGLAGNEQFF
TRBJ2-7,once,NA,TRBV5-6,TGTGCCAGCAGCTTGGCAGCGGACCACTCCTACGAGCAGTACTTC,CASSLAADHSYEQYF
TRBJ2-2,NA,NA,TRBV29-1,TGCAGCGTTCCATCCGGGGAGAACACCGGGGAGCTGCTTTTT,CSVPSGENTGELLF
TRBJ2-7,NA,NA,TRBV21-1,TGTGCCAGCAGTTGTAGCGGGGGGAGCTCCTACGAGCAGTACTTC,CASSCSGGSSYEQYF
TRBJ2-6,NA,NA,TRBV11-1,TGTGCCAGCAGCTCGCCCTTTAAAACCAGGGCCGGGGCCAACGTCCTGACTTTC,CASSSPFKTRAGANVLTF
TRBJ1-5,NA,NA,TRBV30,TGTGCCTGGAGTGACAGGGATGCTTCCGTTCGCAATCAGCCCCAGCATTTT,CAWSDRDASVRNQPQHF
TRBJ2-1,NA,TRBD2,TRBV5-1,TGCGCCAGCGGACTAGCGGACAATGAGCAGTTCTTC,CASGLADNEQFF
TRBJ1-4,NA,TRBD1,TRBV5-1,TGCGCCAGCAGCTTTCGTGGACAGGCGGGGAATGAAAAACTGTTTTTT,CASSFRGQAGNEKLFF
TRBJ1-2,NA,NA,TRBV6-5,TGTGCCAGCAGTTTAACGGAGACACTGGGGGGCTACACCTTC,CASSLTETLGGYTF
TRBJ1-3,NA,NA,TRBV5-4,TGTGCCAGCAGCGTGGCGGGGTCCAGAAACACCATATATTTT,CASSVAGSRNTIYF
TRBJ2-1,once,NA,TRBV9,NA,CASTFGAWDNEQFF
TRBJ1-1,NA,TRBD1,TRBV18,TGTGCCAGCTCACCAACCGGGACAGGGCCGGGCACTGAAGCTTTCTTT,CASSPTGTGPGTEAFF
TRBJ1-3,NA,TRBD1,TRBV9,TGTGCCAGCAGCGTAGGGACAGGAGGAACCTACTCTGGAAACACCATATATTTT,CASSVGTGGTYSGNTIYF
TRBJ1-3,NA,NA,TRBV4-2,TGTGCCAGCAGCCACCGGGATTCGAGCCCTGGAAACACCATATATTTT,CASSHRDSSPGNTIYF
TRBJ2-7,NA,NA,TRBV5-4,TGTGCCAGCAGCTTGTCTTTGGGCGCAACCTACGAGCAGTACTTC,CASSLSLGATYEQYF
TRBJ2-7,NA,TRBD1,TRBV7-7,TGTGCCAGCAGCTTAAGGACAGGGGGCGAGCAGTACTTC,CASSLRTGGEQYF
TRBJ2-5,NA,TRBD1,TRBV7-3,TGTGCCAGCAGCGGACAGGGCTCGGAGACCCAGTACTTC,CASSGQGSETQYF
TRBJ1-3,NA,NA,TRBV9,TGTGCCAGCAGCTCTTCAGCCTTCGGAAACACCATATATTTT,CASSSSAFGNTIYF
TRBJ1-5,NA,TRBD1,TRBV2,TGTGCCAGCAGTCCCCGACAGGGGTCCAATCAGCCCCAGCATTTT,CASSPRQGSNQPQHF
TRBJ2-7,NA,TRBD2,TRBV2,TGTGCCAGCAGTGAGGGGGGGTCGTCGCAGTACTTC,CASSEGGSSQYF